The following is a T cell receptor beta chain sequence with its context. What it binds is not known. Trimming shortened V by 0 bases and J by 4 bases, and 9 bases separated the two germline ends. The CDR3 is 14 residues long. Germline-derived CDR1 and CDR2 are MNHEY and SVGAGI. This sample is part of a study of cytomegalovirus exposure and HLA in healthy donors. Study observations and caveats: CMV serostatus was the sole immune exposure data available. Across donors, sequencing depth was assumed by presence/absence analyses to be roughly uniform.

Both 60 Vbeta primers and 13 Jbeta primers went into the PCR. Sequenced by immunoSEQ multiplex PCR; TCRdb stores in-frame clones only, minus some. The sample lists 90,000 to 120,000 clones, roughly 87% occurring once. What was sequenced was PBMCs. The receptor comes from a young man in good health and CMV-seropositive. This sequence joins TRBV6-5 and TRBJ2-5; D is unresolved. The CDR3: CASSYSASLETQYF. DNA for the CDR3: TGTGCCAGCAGTTACTCGGCTAGTTTAGAGACCCAGTACTTC.